This TCR beta chain derives from a study of cytomegalovirus exposure and HLA in healthy donors. Overall study results and limits: Earlier analysis found most TCR beta V segments productive about 90% or about 30% of the time. A later analysis by the authors found several of the most significant clusters apparently linked to common viral pathogens. The study listed approximately 170 cytomegalovirus-associated TCR beta chains.

PCR involved 60 Vbeta and 13 Jbeta primers. Profiling relied on immunoSEQ multiplex PCR, and the TCRdb table lists in-frame clones only, not all of them. The sample lists approximately 180,000 clones; 60% to 80% were seen once. Turning to this clone: Antigen specificity is unknown.

The CDR3 spans 13 residues. Germline lookup yields CDR1 SQVTM and CDR2 ANQGSEA. This sequence was found in a man aged 40-50 years in good health and CMV-seropositive. The chain uses TRBV29-1 and TRBJ2-5, with 13 bases fitting TRBD2. The DNA matches TRBJ2-7 better at its end, which makes the J call doubtful. The specimen was PBMCs. CDR3 bases: TGCAGCGCCGGGACTAGCGGGAATCACGAGCAGTACTTC. Translated: CSAGTSGNHEQYF.